The 21 T cell receptor beta chains reported below all come from one sample, sequenced in a study of blood T cell repertoires in COVID-19. Assay used: immunoSEQ multiplex PCR; TCRdb lists only in-frame clones, some missing. The data contain approximately 250,000 clones, nearly 95% of them seen just once; the ten biggest clones take up 0.83%. Sequenced sample: peripheral blood. Receptors were obtained from a young man with COVID-19, enrolled during active disease.

This rearrangement joins TRBV29-1 to TRBJ1-2, with 9 nucleotides matching TRBD1. This CDR3 contains 14 residues. The junction had 11 bases not matched to a gene; V was cut back by 3 bases and J by 9 bases. Looked up from germline, CDR1 is SQVTM and CDR2 is ANQGSEA. The CDR3 DNA reads as TGCAGCGTTGAGAGGACAGGGGCGAAAGGAAGCTACACCTTC. Encoded protein: CSVERTGAKGSYTF.

The V call is TRBV5-1, the J call TRBJ2-5, with a weak D call TRBD2 (6 bases). Trimming took off 0 bases at V and 4 bases at J, with 13 bases between the two ends. Germline V gives CDR1 SGHRS, CDR2 YFSETQ. The CDR3 contains 15 residues. CDR3 sequence reads: CASSLAGARGETQYF. CDR3 nucleotides: TGCGCCAGCAGCTTGGCCGGGGCGCGGGGAGAGACCCAGTACTTC.

The chain combines TRBV11-2 with TRBJ2-7; 8 bases line up with TRBD2. The CDR3 runs to 14 residues. Germline V gene lookup returns CDR1 SGHAT and CDR2 FQNNGV. Trimming took 1 base from V and 2 from J; bases not matched to a gene: 1. In DNA form, the CDR3 reads TGTGCCAGCAGCTTAGCGGGGGGGCCCTACGAGCAGTACTTC. It codes for CASSLAGGPYEQYF.

This clone was observed a single time. This chain joins TRBV6-2 or TRBV6-3 and TRBJ1-1, with no clear D. The germline CDR1 and CDR2 sequences are MNHEY and SVGEGT. The V end lost 3 bases, the J end lost 6 bases, and 5 bases lay between the germline ends. The CDR3 has 11 residues. Here the CDR3 reads CASSYLSEAFF. The CDR3 region has the DNA TGTGCCAGCAGTTATCTCTCTGAAGCTTTCTTT.

This clone turned up a few times. The chain uses TRBV5-4 and TRBJ1-2; 7 bases fit TRBD1. This CDR3 spans 15 amino acids. Trimming removed 4 bases from V and 2 bases from J; junction bases left unmatched: 8. CDR1 SGHNT and CDR2 YYREEE come from the germline V gene (reference sequence). CDR3 coding DNA: TGTGCCAGCAGCAGGAGGACAGGCTCCAACTATGGCTACACCTTC. It specifies CASSRRTGSNYGYTF.

This clone has a handful of counts. The chain uses TRBV4-2 and TRBJ1-5; D remains unclear. CDR1 is LGHNA, CDR2 YNFKEQ, per germline. CDR3 length: 15 residues. Trimming shortened V by 0 bases and J by 5 bases, and 11 bases separated the two germline ends. Here the CDR3 reads CASSQDGVGDQPQHF. CDR3 sequence (DNA): TGTGCCAGCAGCCAAGATGGTGTCGGTGATCAGCCCCAGCATTTT.

As for this clone: The same CDR3 is also encoded by other DNA sequences in this sample. The genes are TRBV27 and TRBJ1-6, with D possibly matching TRBD1 (6 bases). CDR3 length equals 13 residues. Germline V gene data show CDR1 as MNHEY and CDR2 as SMNVEV (reference sequence). V lost 3 bases and J 7 bases, leaving 7 bases between the germline ends. The CDR3 nucleotides read TGTGCCAGCAGTTTTCAGGGGAATTCACCCCTCCACTTT. Translation gives CASSFQGNSPLHF.

V usage is TRBV9 and J usage is TRBJ2-5; 9 nucleotides match TRBD2. Germline assignment: CDR1 SGDLS and CDR2 YYNGEE. The junction had 9 bases not matched to a gene; V was cut back by 0 bases and J by 6 bases. CDR3 length: 16 amino acids. The DNA of the CDR3 is TGTGCCAGCAGCGTAGCCGGAGCGGGGGGATGGAAGACCCAGTACTTC. It encodes CASSVAGAGGWKTQYF.

The count of this clone is one. J is TRBJ2-1 and V is TRBV5-1, with D perhaps matching TRBD2 (7 bases). The ends were cut back, 4 bases at V and 7 bases at J, with 21 bases in the middle. The CDR3 runs 16 residues. The germline V gene has CDR1 SGHRS and CDR2 YFSETQ. The chain's CDR3 is CASSAGGPSLGNEQFF. The CDR3 nucleotides read TGCGCCAGCAGCGCCGGGGGGCCCTCCCTGGGGAATGAGCAGTTCTTC.

The J gene is TRBJ2-5, the V gene TRBV7-9; tentatively, D is TRBD1 (6 bases). This CDR3 has 16 residues. With 5 bases removed from V and 5 bases from J, the gap between germline ends came to 21 bases. Germline V CDR1 and CDR2: SEHNR, FQNEAQ (reference sequence). CDR3: CASSPTRQVQRETQYF. The CDR3 DNA is TGTGCCAGCAGCCCAACGAGACAGGTCCAGAGGGAGACCCAGTACTTC.

The chain is built from TRBV12-5 and TRBJ1-2; a possible D gene is TRBD1 (6 bases). V dropped 1 base and J dropped 6 bases, with 18 bases sitting between them. The V gene's germline CDR1 is LGHNT and CDR2 FRNRAP. CDR3 length equals 16 residues. The CDR3 DNA sequence: TGTGCTAGTGGTTTGGGAGGGAGCGGACAGTTACATGGCTACACCTTC. This codes for CASGLGGSGQLHGYTF. The full variable domain, in which reference TRBV12-5 and TRBJ1-2 provide the parts outside the CDR3, is DARVTQTPRHKVTEMGQEVTMRCQPILGHNTVFWYRQTMMQGLELLAYFRNRAPLDDSGMPKDRFSAEMPDATLATLKIQPSEPRDSAVYFCASGLGGSGQLHGYTFGSGTRLTVV.

The J gene is TRBJ1-2, the V gene TRBV5-6, with TRBD1 matching 10 bases. Trimming removed 4 bases from V and 2 bases from J; junction bases left unmatched: 2. Per the germline V gene, CDR1 is SGHDT and CDR2 is YYEEEE. This CDR3 contains 14 residues. This CDR3 reads CASSAGQGNYGYTF. CDR3 nucleotide sequence: TGTGCCAGCAGCGCGGGACAGGGGAACTATGGCTACACCTTC.

This clone showed up just a few times. This chain joins TRBV3-1 (or the pseudogene TRBV3-2) and TRBJ2-2, with D perhaps matching TRBD2 (5 bases). This CDR3 is 14 amino acids long. CDR1 and CDR2 (germline): LGHDT, YNNKEL (reference sequence). The V gene lost 1 base and the J gene lost 5 bases, with 8 bases spanning the gap. The CDR3 DNA sequence: TGTGCCAGCAGCCAAGGGAGGAGTACCGGGGAGCTGTTTTTT. It encodes CASSQGRSTGELFF.

The V gene is TRBV19, the J gene TRBJ1-3; 10 nucleotides line up with TRBD1. Germline CDR1 LNHDA, CDR2 SQIVND (reference sequence). The CDR3 runs 19 residues. Unmatched junction bases numbered 15, after V lost 7 bases and J lost 0 bases. The CDR3 nucleotides read TGTGCCAGTAACTCGTTCCAGGACAGGGGGTATCGCTCTGGAAACACCATATATTTT. It specifies CASNSFQDRGYRSGNTIYF.

The J gene is TRBJ1-2, the V gene TRBV30; no reliable D call. The CDR3 consists of 12 residues. CDR1 is GTSNPN and CDR2 is SVGIG in the germline V gene (reference sequence). V dropped 2 bases and J dropped 8 bases, with 12 bases sitting between them. CDR3 amino acids: CAWSLAPGGYTF. The DNA for the CDR3 is TGTGCCTGGAGTCTCGCCCCTGGCGGCTACACCTTC.

The gene calls are TRBV5-5 and TRBJ1-1; TRBD1 matches at 8 bases. Looked up from germline, CDR1 is SGHKS and CDR2 is YYEKEE (reference sequence). V shed 3 bases and J 5 bases; nucleotides not matched to a gene: 9. CDR3 length equals 15 residues. The CDR3 DNA follows: TGTGCCAGCAGCTACGAACCCAGGGGGCGAACTGAAGCTTTCTTT. Its protein product is CASSYEPRGRTEAFF. Supplemented by reference TRBV5-5 and TRBJ1-1, the full variable domain reads DAGVTQSPTHLIKTRGQQVTLRCSPISGHKSVSWYQQVLGQGPQFIFQYYEKEERGRGNFPDRFSARQFPNYSSELNVNALLLGDSALYLCASSYEPRGRTEAFFGQGTRLTVV.

The genes are TRBV27 and TRBJ2-1, with 7 bases lining up with TRBD1. Germline V CDR1 and CDR2: MNHEY, SMNVEV (reference sequence). The CDR3 has 13 residues. V lost 5 bases to trimming and J lost 7 bases; unmatched junction nucleotides: 5. This CDR3 is CASSRDRVNEQFF. CDR3 DNA: TGTGCCAGCAGTCGAGACAGGGTTAATGAGCAGTTCTTC.

The chain employs TRBV5-1 and TRBJ2-1; the match to TRBD2 covers 7 bases. J was trimmed by 0 bases and V by 4 bases; bases with no gene match: 4. The CDR3 has 15 amino acids. CDR1 and CDR2 from the germline V gene are SGHRS and YFSETQ. CDR3 in DNA: TGCGCCAGCAGCACTAGCGAGAGCTCCTACAATGAGCAGTTCTTC. It codes for CASSTSESSYNEQFF.

The CDR3 spells CASSPEGKADSYGYTF. The CDR3 nucleotides read TGTGCCAGCTCACCTGAAGGCAAGGCAGACTCCTATGGCTACACCTTC. V usage is TRBV18 and J usage is TRBJ1-2; D uncertain. V dropped 3 bases and J dropped 4 bases, with 18 bases sitting between them. In germline, CDR1 is KGHSH, CDR2 LQKENI. The CDR3 has 16 amino acids.

V gene TRBV5-4 combines with J gene TRBJ1-2; 8 bases map to TRBD1. CDR3 length: 13 amino acids. V was clipped by 3 bases and J by 8 bases; unmatched bases: 6. Per the germline V gene, CDR1 is SGHNT and CDR2 is YYREEE (reference sequence). The CDR3 protein is CASSWDRSGGYTF. For the CDR3, the DNA is TGTGCCAGCAGCTGGGACAGGTCCGGCGGCTACACCTTC. The full variable domain, in which reference TRBV5-4 and TRBJ1-2 provide the parts outside the CDR3, is ETGVTQSPTHLIKTRGQQVTLRCSSQSGHNTVSWYQQALGQGPQFIFQYYREEENGRGNFPPRFSGLQFPNYSSELNVNALELDDSALYLCASSWDRSGGYTFGSGTRLTVV.

The rearrangement uses TRBV6-6 and TRBJ1-6; D possibly corresponds to TRBD1 (6 bases). The V end was cut by 5 bases, the J end by 5 bases, with 13 bases between. The germline V gene encodes CDR1 MNHNY and CDR2 SVGAGI (reference sequence). This CDR3 comprises 15 residues. The CDR3 DNA follows: TGTGCCAGCAGTAGGGACACAGGGAATAATTCACCCCTCCACTTT. Translation gives CASSRDTGNNSPLHF.